The table lists the clone carrying this T cell receptor (beta chain) with many counts. Its specificity is unknown. Prepared TCR beta cDNA libraries contained unique molecular identifiers. One entry per CDR3 protein, called by TCRdb with MiXCR from the PCR reads. The profile shows approximately 570,000 distinct CDR3 sequences, around 47% of them singletons. The sample is drawn from a study of post-analysis software for immune sequencing data. The wider study: Disease courses included relapsing-remitting, secondary progressive and progressive-relapsing multiple sclerosis.

Points from the study as a whole: Under the F measure, samples that were prepared in one batch clustered strongly together.

The material sequenced was blood. The sequence came from a girl aged 5-17 years with multiple sclerosis.

CDR3 in DNA: TGTGCCACCAGTGATCAGGGACCTTCCTCCTACAATGAGCAGTTCTTC. Its protein is CATSDQGPSSYNEQFF. The V call is TRBV24-1, the J call TRBJ2-1; D may match TRBD1 or TRBD2 (5 bases each). CDR1 and CDR2 (germline): KGHDR, SFDVKD. Trimming took 3 bases from V and 0 from J, leaving 11 bases between them. The CDR3 runs 16 residues.